Only a few counts were recorded for the clone carrying this T cell receptor (beta chain). Its antigen is unidentified. Germline CDR1 is GTSNPN and CDR2 is SVGIG (reference sequence). The CDR3 has 12 amino acids. Trimming removed 0 bases from V and 3 bases from J, with 6 bases in between. These data come from a study of PD-1 blockade in classical Hodgkin lymphoma. Study results and caveats: Lower baseline TCR diversity was reported for newly diagnosed patients than for healthy donors.

Time point of the sample: cycle 4 day 1 (C4D1), after 5 to 7 weeks of nivolumab. All the patients suffered relapse after autologous stem cell transplantation, and brentuximab vedotin exposure differed. Using immunoSEQ multiplex PCR, the repertoire was profiled, and TCRdb retains in-frame clones only, with some absent. Of approximately 8,000 clones listed, approximately 80% are singletons. The chain recombines TRBV30 with TRBJ2-7, with no clear D. Specimen: peripheral blood mononuclear cells (PBMCs), collected before the fourth cycle of nivolumab. The receptor comes from a human donor with classical Hodgkin lymphoma. CDR3 coding DNA: TGTGCCTGGAGTGTATCCGGCTACGAGCAGTACTTC. Its translation: CAWSVSGYEQYF.